The 5 T cell receptor beta chains given below trace back to one sample, sequenced in a study of blood T cell repertoires in COVID-19. Sequencing was performed with immunoSEQ multiplex PCR; in TCRdb, only in-frame clones are kept and a portion is missing. Altogether tens of thousands of clones are present, 89% being singletons, with the ten largest covering roughly 12%. Sequenced material: peripheral blood. The source is a man between 65 and 85 years old with active or convalescent COVID-19.

The chain links TRBV18 to TRBJ2-1; TRBD2 aligns across 10 bases. The CDR3 extends over 19 amino acids. CDR1 and CDR2 from the germline V gene are KGHSH and LQKENI. V shed 3 bases, J shed 2 bases, and the junction held 13 bases outside the gene matches. CDR3 sequence (DNA): TGTGCCAGCTCACCTGGTGGTAGCGGGGGGCTTTCCCCCTACAATGAGCAGTTCTTC. It encodes CASSPGGSGGLSPYNEQFF.

The chain links TRBV12-3 or TRBV12-4 to TRBJ1-1; the D gene is possibly TRBD1 (5 bases). The CDR3 runs 12 residues. V lost 6 bases, J lost 7 bases, and 12 bases lay in between. CDR3 nucleotides: TGTGCCAGCAGCTATTACAGGAGTGAAGCTTTCTTT. Its protein product is CASSYYRSEAFF.

The chain carries TRBV5-1 and TRBJ2-3; maybe TRBD1 (6 bases). The CDR3 consists of 16 residues. V dropped 3 bases and J dropped 1 base, with 15 bases sitting between them. Looked up from germline, CDR1 is SGHRS and CDR2 is YFSETQ. DNA for the CDR3: TGCGCCAGCAGCTCAACTACAGGGAAGGGCACAGATACGCAGTATTTT. It is translated as CASSSTTGKGTDTQYF.

The gene calls are TRBV5-1 and TRBJ1-2, with D possibly TRBD1 on 5 matching bases. The V gene lost 0 bases and the J gene lost 2 bases, with 17 bases spanning the gap. This CDR3 is built from 17 residues. Per germline, CDR1 SGHRS and CDR2 YFSETQ. CDR3 sequence (DNA): TGCGCCAGCAGCTTGGCTGGAGGGGTTCCTCCAAACTATGGCTACACCTTC. It encodes CASSLAGGVPPNYGYTF.

This clone has just one count. The chain employs TRBV5-1 and TRBJ2-1; maybe TRBD2 (6 bases). In germline, CDR1 is SGHRS, CDR2 YFSETQ. This CDR3 is 15 amino acids long. Trimming stripped 2 bases from V and 2 bases from J, with 11 bases between. The CDR3 reads CASSFGPGAYNEQFF. Here the CDR3 DNA reads TGCGCCAGCAGCTTTGGACCGGGGGCCTACAATGAGCAGTTCTTC. Full variable domain (outside the CDR3, taken from reference TRBV5-1 and TRBJ2-1): KAGVTQTPRYLIKTRGQQVTLSCSPISGHRSVSWYQQTPGQGLQFLFEYFSETQRNKGNFPGRFSGRQFSNSRSEMNVSTLELGDSALYLCASSFGPGAYNEQFFGPGTRLTVL.